This record covers a single T cell receptor beta chain. What it binds is not known. The sample comes from a study of T-cell memory formation after mild COVID-19. TCRdb re-analysed the 5' RACE reads in MiXCR, keeping a single row per CDR3 protein. The data contain fewer than 650,000 distinct CDR3 sequences, roughly 21% of them singletons. Trimming removed 7 bases at V and 6 bases at J, with 12 bases between. This CDR3 is 11 amino acids long. Per the germline V gene, CDR1 is SQVTM and CDR2 is ANQGSEA. General observations from the study: Second-wave clones that peaked on day 37 lacked confirmed SARS-CoV-2 specificity.

Sequencing input: PBMCs or a T cell subset sorted from them (not recorded which). The receptor was isolated from an adult woman who had mild COVID-19 (a few samples of this study predate the infection). Cell type and time point are not known. The chain couples TRBV29-1 to TRBJ1-1; perhaps TRBD1 as D (6 bases). The CDR3 DNA reads TGCAGCGGGGGGACAACTCCTGAAGCTTTCTTT. Translated: CSGGTTPEAFF.